One sample yielded the 4 T cell receptor beta chains listed below, sequenced in a study of cytomegalovirus exposure and HLA in healthy donors. The PCR had 60 Vbeta and 13 Jbeta primers. The method was immunoSEQ multiplex PCR; TCRdb's version includes in-frame clones alone and lacks a portion of them. Of approximately 130,000 clones in the sample, less than 10% were seen once. Sequencing was performed on PBMCs. Every receptor here comes from a woman aged 40 to 50 in good health and CMV-seropositive.

This clone has a handful of counts. The chain carries TRBV11-1 and TRBJ2-1; 7 nucleotides match TRBD1. This CDR3 comprises 16 residues. The J segment lost 6 bases and the V segment lost 2 bases, leaving 10 bases of the junction unmatched. Germline-derived CDR1 and CDR2 are SGHAT and FQDESV (reference sequence). The CDR3 DNA sequence: TGTGCCAGCAGCTTACTAACAGGGGTTATGGGCAATGAGCAGTTCTTC. This sequence encodes CASSLLTGVMGNEQFF.

The rearrangement links TRBV27 to TRBJ1-2; tentatively, D is TRBD1 (6 bases). The V and J ends lost 4 bases and 1 base respectively, with 13 bases between them. From germline, CDR1 is MNHEY and CDR2 SMNVEV (reference sequence). CDR3 size: 15 residues. CDR3 amino acids: CASSSRGAHNYGYTF. In DNA, the CDR3 is TGTGCCAGCAGTTCCCGGGGGGCTCATAACTATGGCTACACCTTC.

This clone was recorded a few times. The V gene is TRBV6-1, the J gene TRBJ2-7, with D tentatively TRBD1 (6 bases). Between the trimmed V and J ends, which lost 6 bases and 3 bases, there was a span of 12 bases. This CDR3 contains 13 residues. Per germline, CDR1 MNHNS and CDR2 SASEGT. The CDR3 nucleotides read TGTGCCAGCAGGGGGACACCGTTCTACGAGCAGTACTTC. Amino acids: CASRGTPFYEQYF.

The chain employs TRBV6-4 and TRBJ1-1; 7 bases line up with TRBD1. The V gene end was trimmed by 3 bases and the J gene end by 5 bases; junction bases not matched to a gene: 3. The CDR3 length is 13 residues. CDR1 and CDR2 (germline): MRHNA, SNTAGT. This chain's CDR3 is CASSEGRGTEAFF. CDR3 nucleotide sequence: TGTGCCAGCAGTGAGGGCAGGGGGACTGAAGCTTTCTTT.